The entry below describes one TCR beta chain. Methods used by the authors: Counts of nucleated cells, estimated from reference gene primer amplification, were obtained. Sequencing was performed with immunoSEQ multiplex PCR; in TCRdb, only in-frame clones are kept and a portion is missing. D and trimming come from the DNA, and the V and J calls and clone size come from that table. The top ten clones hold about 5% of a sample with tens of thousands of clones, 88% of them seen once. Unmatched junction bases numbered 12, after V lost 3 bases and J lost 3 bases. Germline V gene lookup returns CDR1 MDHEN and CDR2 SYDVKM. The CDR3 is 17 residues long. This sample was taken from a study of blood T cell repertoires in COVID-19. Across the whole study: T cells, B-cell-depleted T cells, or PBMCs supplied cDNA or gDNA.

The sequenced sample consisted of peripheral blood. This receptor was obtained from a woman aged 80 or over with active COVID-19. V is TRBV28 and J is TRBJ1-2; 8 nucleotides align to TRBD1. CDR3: CASSLQARGRPDYGYTF. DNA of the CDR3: TGTGCCAGCAGTTTGCAGGCCAGGGGGCGCCCAGACTATGGCTACACCTTC.